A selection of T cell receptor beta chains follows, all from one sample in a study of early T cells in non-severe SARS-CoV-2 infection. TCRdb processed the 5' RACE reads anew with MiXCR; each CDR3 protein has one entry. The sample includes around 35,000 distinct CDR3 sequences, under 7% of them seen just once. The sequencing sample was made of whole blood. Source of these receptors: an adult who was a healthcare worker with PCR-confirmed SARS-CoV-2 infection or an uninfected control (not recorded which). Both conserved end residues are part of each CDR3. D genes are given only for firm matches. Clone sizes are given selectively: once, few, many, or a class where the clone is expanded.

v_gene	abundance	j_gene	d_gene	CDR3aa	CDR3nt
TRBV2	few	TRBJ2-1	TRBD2	CASSGRAGGAVFF	TGTGCCAGCAGTGGAAGAGCGGGAGGGGCGGTGTTCTTC
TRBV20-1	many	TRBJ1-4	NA	CSARVGGRFNEKLFF	TGCAGTGCTAGAGTCGGGGGACGCTTCAATGAAAAACTGTTTTTT
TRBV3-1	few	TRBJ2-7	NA	CASSQLPGSSYEQYF	TGTGCCAGCAGCCAGTTACCCGGGAGCTCCTACGAGCAGTACTTC
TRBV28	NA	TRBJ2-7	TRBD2	CASRNELAGDPYEQYF	TGTGCCAGCAGGAACGAACTAGCGGGAGACCCCTACGAGCAGTACTTC
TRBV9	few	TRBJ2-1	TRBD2	CASSVAGSGNEQFF	TGTGCCAGCAGCGTAGCTGGTAGCGGGAATGAGCAGTTCTTC
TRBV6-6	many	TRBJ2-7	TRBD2	CASSRAGLSYEQYF	TGTGCCAGCAGCCGGGCGGGACTATCCTACGAGCAGTACTTC
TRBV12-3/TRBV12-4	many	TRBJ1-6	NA	CASREVEGNSPLHF	TGTGCCAGCAGGGAGGTCGAAGGGAATTCACCCCTCCACTTT
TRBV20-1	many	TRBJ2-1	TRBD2	CSASGGDYHNEQFF	TGCAGTGCTAGTGGTGGGGACTACCACAATGAGCAGTTCTTC
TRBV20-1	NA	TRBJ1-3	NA	CSARDRGRTGNTIYF	TGCAGTGCTAGAGATCGCGGCAGAACTGGAAACACCATATATTTT
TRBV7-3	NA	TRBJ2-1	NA	CASSLRGTGNEQFF	TGTGCCAGCAGCTTACGCGGGACCGGGAATGAGCAGTTCTTC
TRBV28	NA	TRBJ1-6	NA	CASRRTDSPLHF	TGTGCCAGCAGGCGTACAGATTCACCCCTCCACTTT
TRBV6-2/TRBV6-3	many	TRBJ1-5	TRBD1	CASSRQGAQPQHF	TGTGCCAGCAGCAGACAGGGGGCTCAGCCCCAGCATTTT
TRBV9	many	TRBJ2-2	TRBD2	CASSVGPGGRTGELFF	TGTGCCAGCAGCGTAGGTCCGGGAGGTCGCACCGGGGAGCTGTTTTTT
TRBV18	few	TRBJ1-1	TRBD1	CASSKQGAEEAFF	TGTGCCAGCTCGAAACAGGGGGCAGAGGAAGCTTTCTTT
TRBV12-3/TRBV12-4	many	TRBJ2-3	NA	CASSLSGTPDTQYF	TGTGCCAGCAGTTTGTCTGGGACTCCGGATACGCAGTATTTT
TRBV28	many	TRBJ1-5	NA	CASSLGVHSNQPQHF	TGTGCCAGCAGTTTGGGGGTTCATAGCAATCAGCCCCAGCATTTT
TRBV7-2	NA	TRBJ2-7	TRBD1	CASSLAQGAAYEQYF	TGTGCCAGCAGCTTAGCCCAGGGGGCGGCCTACGAGCAGTACTTC
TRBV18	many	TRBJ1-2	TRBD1	CASSPPPDRGSLGYTF	TGTGCCAGCTCACCACCGCCGGACAGGGGTTCGCTCGGCTACACCTTC
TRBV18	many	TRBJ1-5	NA	CASSETGTRPQHF	TGTGCCAGCTCAGAAACAGGGACGAGGCCCCAGCATTTT
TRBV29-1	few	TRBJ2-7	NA	CSVKGTLPYEQYF	TGCAGCGTTAAGGGGACGCTGCCCTACGAGCAGTACTTC
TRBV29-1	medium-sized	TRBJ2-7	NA	CSVVPGSEQYF	TGCAGCGTTGTCCCGGGGAGCGAGCAGTACTTC